What follows describes a single T cell receptor (beta chain). It has no known antigen specificity. Based on the germline V gene (reference sequence), the CDR1 and CDR2 sequences are LNHDA and SQIVND. Including cysteine and phenylalanine, the CDR3 has 14 amino acids. Only CDR3 DNA remains: 42 bases, in frame from the first base. The V and J ends are trimmed by 4 bases and 1 base, leaving 9 bases between them. The time point label for this specimen denotes: baseline before first vaccination. Vaccinee samples were obtained from the UK trials COV001 and COV002, which included a single-blind randomized controlled phase 2/3 trial of AZD1222 (ChAdOx1 nCoV-19) in healthy adults. For TCRbeta chain sequencing, PBMC samples were collected from trial participants at day 0 and at day 28 after the second dose. The CDR3 regions of human TCRbeta chains were analyzed by immunosequencing. As for the authors' bioinformatics: Repertoire TCRs were checked for matches against a reference library of SARS-CoV-2-specific TCRs that had been generated using the MIRA antigen-specificity platform. Breadth meant the fraction of unique TCRs that were SARS-CoV-2-associated, whereas depth meant the fraction of total T cells that were SARS-CoV-2-associated. Using the MIRA data, each spike-specific TCR was mapped to the spike region that the TCR reacts to and placed in a CD4 or CD8 class. Log10-transformed breadth and depth values were compared by one-way ANOVA with Sidak's multiple comparisons tests. As stored in TCRdb, this immuneACCESS dataset retains in-frame rearrangements with V and J assigned. A fraction of the clones does not appear; measured against another copy, unresolved V genes explain less than half of the discrepancy, and the remainder lacks a known reason. Clonal size and the V and J genes are those of that table, whereas D and trimming came from the DNA. This sample's listing comprises about 140,000 clones. The ten biggest clones cover about 2.3% of the sample.

The entry originates in a study of T cell responses to AZD1222 COVID-19 vaccine (dated by TCRdb to the early 2020s). About the investigation overall: TCR sequencing covered more than 230 trial participants: 200 to 220 given two doses of AZD1222 and 26 given two doses of MenACWY control vaccine. Trial participants were enrolled by age into 18-55, 56-69 and 70-plus year subgroups, with roughly 160, 29 and 62 TCR-sequenced participants respectively. The full study reports these points: Conclusions about previously exposed vaccinees are limited, since just 5 or 6 AZD1222 recipients were seropositive for SARS-CoV-2 at baseline. Most participants were white British and females outnumbered males, and the authors suggested that clonal diversity may have been underestimated. Vaccine-associated CD4 TCRs spanned the whole spike protein, with dominant responses in regions 160-218 and 743-854. In the small 56-69-year group, the increase in depth fell short of significance, most likely because of low power. Reportedly, close to half of the unique spike-specific TCRs recognized epitopes lying outside the regions that are mutated in the B.1.351 and B.1.1.7 variants. After two AZD1222 doses, both the breadth and the depth of spike-specific TCRs were significantly higher than at day 0 and than in MenACWY recipients. No day 14 peak-response samples were available, so repertoires were characterized only after the peak T cell response.

The sequence came from an adult in good health. Sequencing was done on a sample of peripheral blood. The rearrangement joined TRBV19 to TRBJ2-3; TRBD2 is a possible D gene, resting on 6 matching bases. The CDR3 here reads CASSTTGGTDTQYF. The DNA sequence is given as TGTGCCAGTAGTACAACGGGAGGCACAGATACGCAGTATTTT.